Below are 9 T cell receptor beta chains sequenced from a single sample in a study of cytomegalovirus exposure and HLA in healthy donors. The PCR contained 60 Vbeta and 13 Jbeta primers. Profiling relied on immunoSEQ multiplex PCR, and the TCRdb table lists in-frame clones only, not all of them. The sample gives 150,000 to 200,000 clones, about 88% of which show up once; around 2.6% is in the top ten. Sequenced sample: PBMCs. These receptors originate from a man aged 25 to 40 in good health and CMV-seropositive.

The chain links TRBV6-5 to TRBJ1-2; D ambiguous. Trimming shortened V by 0 bases and J by 2 bases, and 7 bases separated the two germline ends. CDR3 length equals 14 residues. Germline-derived CDR1 and CDR2 are MNHEY and SVGAGI. In DNA, the CDR3 is TGTGCCAGCAGTTACTCGACACAGAACTATGGCTACACCTTC. This encodes CASSYSTQNYGYTF.

This chain connects TRBV7-9 to TRBJ2-2; 11 bases agree with TRBD1. The CDR3 has 16 amino acids. Looked up from germline, CDR1 is SEHNR and CDR2 is FQNEAQ (reference sequence). With V trimmed by 3 bases and J by 7 bases, 7 bases remained unmatched. CDR3 DNA: TGTGCCAGCAGCTTTGGAGGGACAGGGGGATTCGGGGAGCTGTTTTTT. Amino acid sequence: CASSFGGTGGFGELFF.

V gene TRBV18 combines with J gene TRBJ2-5, with 12 bases fitting TRBD1. The CDR3 extends over 15 amino acids. Germline values: CDR1 KGHSH, CDR2 LQKENI. After removal of 3 bases from V and 6 bases from J, the junction contained 5 bases not matched to a gene. CDR3 DNA sequence: TGTGCCAGCTCACCCCGGGACAGGGGGCTGAAGACCCAGTACTTC. Its translation: CASSPRDRGLKTQYF.

On this clone: The same CDR3 is also encoded by other DNA sequences in this sample. The genes are TRBV27 and TRBJ1-2; D may be TRBD1 (6 bases). From germline, CDR1 is MNHEY and CDR2 SMNVEV (reference sequence). The CDR3 is 13 residues long. The ends were cut back, 6 bases at V and 4 bases at J, with 12 bases in the middle. The DNA for the CDR3 is TGTGCCAGCAGGACGACAGGAGGCTATGGCTACACCTTC. Translated: CASRTTGGYGYTF.

This sequence joins TRBV12-5 and TRBJ2-2; tentative D call: TRBD2 (6 bases). This CDR3 is built from 15 residues. Germline CDR1 is LGHNT and CDR2 is FRNRAP. Between the trimmed V and J ends, which lost 6 bases and 6 bases, there was a span of 17 bases. The DNA of the CDR3 is TGTGCTAGTGGCCGCGGGATACTGATCGCCGGGGAGCTGTTTTTT. Translation gives CASGRGILIAGELFF.

CDR3 residues: CASNIADYQETQYF. The CDR3 nucleotides are TGTGCCAGCAACATAGCGGATTACCAAGAGACCCAGTACTTC. The rearrangement joins TRBV28 to TRBJ2-5; tentative D call: TRBD2 (6 bases). CDR3 size: 14 residues. With 7 bases removed from V and 0 bases from J, the gap between germline ends came to 12 bases. Germline values: CDR1 MDHEN, CDR2 SYDVKM.

This clone was seen once. This rearrangement joins TRBV6-5 to TRBJ1-1; D gene uncertain. Germline V lookup: CDR1 MNHEY, CDR2 SVGAGI. Between the trimmed V and J ends, which lost 6 bases and 3 bases, there was a span of 14 bases. CDR3 length equals 14 residues. Here the CDR3 reads CASRRRQLDTEAFF. CDR3 nucleotides: TGTGCCAGCAGGCGGCGGCAGTTGGACACTGAAGCTTTCTTT.

This sequence joins TRBV7-8 and TRBJ2-1; 11 nucleotides align to TRBD2. After removal of 6 bases from V and 10 bases from J, the junction contained 5 bases not matched to a gene. CDR3 length: 13 amino acids. Germline V CDR1 and CDR2: SGHVS, FQNEAQ. CDR3 residues: CASRLAGAGEQFF. The CDR3 coding sequence is TGTGCCAGCAGACTAGCGGGAGCGGGGGAGCAGTTCTTC.

This chain joins TRBV5-5 and TRBJ2-6, with 7 bases that match TRBD1. CDR3 length: 18 amino acids. V shed 5 bases and J 3 bases; nucleotides not matched to a gene: 14. Germline assignment: CDR1 SGHKS and CDR2 YYEKEE (reference sequence). The CDR3 DNA follows: TGTGCCAGCAGATCACCGGGACAGCCCGGAGGTGGGGCCAACGTCCTGACTTTC. This translates into CASRSPGQPGGGANVLTF. Full variable domain (missing parts from reference TRBV5-5 and TRBJ2-6): DAGVTQSPTHLIKTRGQQVTLRCSPISGHKSVSWYQQVLGQGPQFIFQYYEKEERGRGNFPDRFSARQFPNYSSELNVNALLLGDSALYLCASRSPGQPGGGANVLTFGAGSRLTVL.